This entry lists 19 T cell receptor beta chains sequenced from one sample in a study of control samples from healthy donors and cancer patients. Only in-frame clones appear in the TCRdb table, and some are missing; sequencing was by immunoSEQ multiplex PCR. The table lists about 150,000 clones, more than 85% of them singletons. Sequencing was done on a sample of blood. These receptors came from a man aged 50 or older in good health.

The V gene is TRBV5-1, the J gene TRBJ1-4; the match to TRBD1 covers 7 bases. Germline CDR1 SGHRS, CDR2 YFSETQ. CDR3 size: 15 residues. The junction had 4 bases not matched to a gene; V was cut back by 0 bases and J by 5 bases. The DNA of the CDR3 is TGCGCCAGCAGCTTGGTAGGACAGGAAAATGAAAAACTGTTTTTT. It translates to CASSLVGQENEKLFF. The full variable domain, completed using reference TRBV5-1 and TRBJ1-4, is KAGVTQTPRYLIKTRGQQVTLSCSPISGHRSVSWYQQTPGQGLQFLFEYFSETQRNKGNFPGRFSGRQFSNSRSEMNVSTLELGDSALYLCASSLVGQENEKLFFGSGTQLSVL.

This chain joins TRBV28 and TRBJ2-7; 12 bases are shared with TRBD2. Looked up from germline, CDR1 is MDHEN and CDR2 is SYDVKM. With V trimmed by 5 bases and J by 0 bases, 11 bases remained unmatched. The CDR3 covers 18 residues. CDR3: CASSPLAGGTRGSYEQYF. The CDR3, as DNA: TGTGCCAGCAGTCCTCTAGCGGGAGGGACCAGAGGCTCCTACGAGCAGTACTTC.

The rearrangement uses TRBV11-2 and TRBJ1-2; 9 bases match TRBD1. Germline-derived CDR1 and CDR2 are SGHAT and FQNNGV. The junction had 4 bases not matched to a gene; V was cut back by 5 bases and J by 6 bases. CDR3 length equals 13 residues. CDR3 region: CASSVQGADGYTF. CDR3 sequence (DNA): TGTGCCAGCAGCGTACAGGGGGCGGATGGCTACACCTTC.

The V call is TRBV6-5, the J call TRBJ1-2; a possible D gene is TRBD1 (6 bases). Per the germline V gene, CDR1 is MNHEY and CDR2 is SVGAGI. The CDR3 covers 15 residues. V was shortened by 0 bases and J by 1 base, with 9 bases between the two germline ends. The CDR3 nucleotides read TGTGCCAGCAGTTACTCCCGGGACATTAACTATGGCTACACCTTC. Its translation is CASSYSRDINYGYTF.

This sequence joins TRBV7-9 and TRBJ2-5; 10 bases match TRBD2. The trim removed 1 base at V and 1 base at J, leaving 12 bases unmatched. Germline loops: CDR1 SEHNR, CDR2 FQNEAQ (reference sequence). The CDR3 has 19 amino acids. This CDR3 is CASSLVYLAGAQSQETQYF. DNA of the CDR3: TGTGCCAGCAGCTTAGTTTACCTAGCGGGGGCACAATCCCAAGAGACCCAGTACTTC.

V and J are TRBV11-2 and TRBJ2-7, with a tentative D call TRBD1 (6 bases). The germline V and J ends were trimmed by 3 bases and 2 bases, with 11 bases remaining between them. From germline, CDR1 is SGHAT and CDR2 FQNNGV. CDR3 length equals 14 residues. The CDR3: CASSLTGSTYEQYF. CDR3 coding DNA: TGTGCCAGCAGCTTGACAGGTTCCACCTACGAGCAGTACTTC.

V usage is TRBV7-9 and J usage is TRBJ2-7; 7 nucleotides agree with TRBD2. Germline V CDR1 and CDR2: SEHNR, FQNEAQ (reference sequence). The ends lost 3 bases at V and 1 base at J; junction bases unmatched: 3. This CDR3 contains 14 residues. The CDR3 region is CASSFTSVSYEQYF. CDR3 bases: TGTGCCAGCAGCTTTACTAGCGTGTCCTACGAGCAGTACTTC.

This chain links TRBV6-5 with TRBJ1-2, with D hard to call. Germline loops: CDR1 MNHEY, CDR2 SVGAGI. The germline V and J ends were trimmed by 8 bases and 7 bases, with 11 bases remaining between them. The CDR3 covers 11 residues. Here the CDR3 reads CASAHEGGYTF. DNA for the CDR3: TGTGCCAGCGCCCATGAGGGTGGCTACACCTTC.

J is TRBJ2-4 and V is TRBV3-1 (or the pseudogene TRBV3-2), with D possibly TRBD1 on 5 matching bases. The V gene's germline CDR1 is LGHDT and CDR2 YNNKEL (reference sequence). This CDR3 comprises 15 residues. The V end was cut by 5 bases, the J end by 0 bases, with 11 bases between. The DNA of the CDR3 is TGTGCCAGCAGCTGGACACCATCAGCCAAAAACATTCAGTACTTC. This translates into CASSWTPSAKNIQYF.

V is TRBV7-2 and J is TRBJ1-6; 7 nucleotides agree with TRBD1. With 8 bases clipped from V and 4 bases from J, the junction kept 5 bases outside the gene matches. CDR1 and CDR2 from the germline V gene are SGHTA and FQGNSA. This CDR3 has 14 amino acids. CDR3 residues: CASFGRGYNSPLHF. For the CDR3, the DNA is TGTGCCAGCTTCGGCAGGGGGTATAATTCACCCCTCCACTTT.

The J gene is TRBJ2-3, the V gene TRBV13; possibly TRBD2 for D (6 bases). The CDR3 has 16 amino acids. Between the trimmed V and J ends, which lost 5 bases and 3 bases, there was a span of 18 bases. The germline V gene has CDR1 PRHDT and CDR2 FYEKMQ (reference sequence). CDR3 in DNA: TGTGCCAGCAGCCTGATGACTAGATCTCGGACAGATACGCAGTATTTT. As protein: CASSLMTRSRTDTQYF. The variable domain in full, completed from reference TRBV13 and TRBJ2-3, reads AAGVIQSPRHLIKEKRETATLKCYPIPRHDTVYWYQQGPGQDPQFLISFYEKMQSDKGSIPDRFSAQQFSDYHSELNMSSLELGDSALYFCASSLMTRSRTDTQYFGPGTRLTVL.

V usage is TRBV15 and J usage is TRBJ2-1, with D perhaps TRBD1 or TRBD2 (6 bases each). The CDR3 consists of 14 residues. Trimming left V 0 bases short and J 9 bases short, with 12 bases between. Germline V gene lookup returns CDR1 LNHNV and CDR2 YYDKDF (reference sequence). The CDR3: CATSRDRGRFEQFF. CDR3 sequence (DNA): TGTGCCACCAGCAGAGATCGGGGGCGGTTTGAGCAGTTCTTC.

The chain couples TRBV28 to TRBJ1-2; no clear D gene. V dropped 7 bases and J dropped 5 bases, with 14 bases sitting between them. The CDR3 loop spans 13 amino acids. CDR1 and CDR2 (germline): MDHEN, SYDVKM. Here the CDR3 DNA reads TGTGCCAGCATCCCAACCCTTTCTTATGGCTACACCTTC. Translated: CASIPTLSYGYTF.

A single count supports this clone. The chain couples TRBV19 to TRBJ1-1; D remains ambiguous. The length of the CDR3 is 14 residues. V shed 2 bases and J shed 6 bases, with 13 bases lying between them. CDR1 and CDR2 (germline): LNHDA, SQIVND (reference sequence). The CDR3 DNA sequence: TGTGCCAGTAGTATATTCTATTCGGGGTCTGAAGCTTTCTTT. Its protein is CASSIFYSGSEAFF.

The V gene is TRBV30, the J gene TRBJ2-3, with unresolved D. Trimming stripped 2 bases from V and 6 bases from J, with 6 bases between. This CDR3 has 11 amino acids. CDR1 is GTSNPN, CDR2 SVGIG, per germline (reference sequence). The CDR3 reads CAWSPEDTQYF. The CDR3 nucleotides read TGTGCCTGGAGTCCTGAGGATACGCAGTATTTT.

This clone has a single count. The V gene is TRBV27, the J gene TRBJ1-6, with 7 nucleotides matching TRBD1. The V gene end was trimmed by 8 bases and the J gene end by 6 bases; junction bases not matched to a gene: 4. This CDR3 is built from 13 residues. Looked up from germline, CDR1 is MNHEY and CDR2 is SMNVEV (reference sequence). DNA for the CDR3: TGTGCCAGCTGGGGACAGCCTAATTCACCCCTCCACTTT. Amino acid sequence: CASWGQPNSPLHF.

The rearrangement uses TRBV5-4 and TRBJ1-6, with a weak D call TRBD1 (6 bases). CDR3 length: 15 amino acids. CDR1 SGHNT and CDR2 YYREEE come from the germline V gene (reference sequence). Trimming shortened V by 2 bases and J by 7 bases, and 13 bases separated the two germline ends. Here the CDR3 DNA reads TGTGCCAGCAGCTTACAACAGGGAGTGAATTCACCCCTCCACTTT. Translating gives CASSLQQGVNSPLHF.

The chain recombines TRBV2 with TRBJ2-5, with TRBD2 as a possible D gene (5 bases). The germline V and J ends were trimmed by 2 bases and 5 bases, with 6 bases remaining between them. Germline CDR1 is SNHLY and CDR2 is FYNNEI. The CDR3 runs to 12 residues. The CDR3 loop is CASSEWRETQYF. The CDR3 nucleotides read TGTGCCAGCAGTGAATGGAGGGAGACCCAGTACTTC.

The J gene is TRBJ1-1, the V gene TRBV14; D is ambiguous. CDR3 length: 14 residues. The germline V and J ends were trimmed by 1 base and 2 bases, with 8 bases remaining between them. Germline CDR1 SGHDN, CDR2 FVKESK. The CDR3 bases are TGTGCCAGCAGCCAAGTAATGGGAAACACTGAAGCTTTCTTT. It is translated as CASSQVMGNTEAFF.